The 27 T cell receptor beta chains given below trace back to one sample, sequenced in a study of immune heterogeneity within non-small cell lung tumors. The authors used about 600 ng of bulk tumor genomic DNA per sample as template. Spaced far apart, several biopsies were taken from each primary tumor during surgery. Enrolled individuals presented with untreated, newly diagnosed non-small cell lung cancer and received curative surgery. Multiplex PCR employing 32 V and 13 J primers generated amplicons of the TCR beta CDR3. TCRdb passed the multiplex PCR reads through MiXCR, listing each CDR3 protein once. Here the sample spans 14,000 to 15,000 distinct CDR3 sequences, roughly 29% being singletons. The sequencing sample was made of lung tumor tissue. All receptors derive from a man in his forties with non-small cell lung cancer.

Of note for this clonotype: A much more abundant neighbour one base away suggests this may be a read error. J is TRBJ2-2 and V is TRBV10-1, with D maybe TRBD2 (6 bases). Germline-derived CDR1 and CDR2 are WNHNN and SYGVQD (reference sequence). The CDR3 extends over 15 amino acids. CDR3 sequence (DNA): TGCGCCAGCAGTGCTAGGCAGGGAGACACCGGGGGGCTGTTTTTT. Translation: CASSARQGDTGGLFF.

This clonotype occurred many times. The rearrangement joins TRBV12-3 or TRBV12-4 to TRBJ2-1, with D perhaps TRBD1 (6 bases). The CDR3 extends over 12 amino acids. Trimming left V 6 bases short and J 5 bases short, with 8 bases between. The CDR3 nucleotides are TGTGCCAGCAGCGCAGGGGACAATGAGCAGTTCTTC. Its translation is CASSAGDNEQFF.

This clonotype was counted at least ten times. V usage is TRBV12-3 or TRBV12-4 and J usage is TRBJ2-5, with 8 bases fitting TRBD2. This CDR3 contains 16 residues. With V trimmed by 3 bases and J by 0 bases, 6 bases remained unmatched. DNA of the CDR3: TGTGCCAGCAGTTTTCGGCTAGCGGGCTACCAAGAGACCCAGTACTTC. It encodes CASSFRLAGYQETQYF.

This rearrangement joins TRBV12-5 to TRBJ2-5; D unresolved. The germline V gene has CDR1 LGHNT and CDR2 FRNRAP. Trimming removed 2 bases at V and 9 bases at J, with 7 bases between. This CDR3 is 11 amino acids long. The CDR3 loop is CASGLTAPQYF. The CDR3 DNA reads TGTGCTAGTGGTTTGACGGCCCCCCAGTACTTC.

About this clonotype: A much larger clone differs by one base, so this may be a read error. This rearrangement joins TRBV19 to TRBJ2-7; D is uncertain. The CDR3 contains 13 residues. The germline V gene encodes CDR1 LNHDA and CDR2 SQIVND (reference sequence). The CDR3 is CASSRAASYEQCF. For the CDR3, the DNA is TGTGCCAGTAGTAGGGCAGCCTCCTACGAGCAGTGCTTC.

This clonotype has at least ten counts. V gene TRBV6-1 combines with J gene TRBJ1-4; the match to TRBD1 covers 10 bases. Germline V CDR1 and CDR2: MNHNS, SASEGT. The CDR3 loop spans 15 amino acids. After removal of 3 bases from V and 7 bases from J, the junction contained 5 bases not matched to a gene. As DNA, the CDR3 is TGTGCCAGCAGTGAGCCGGGACAGGGGACTGAAAAACTGTTTTTT. Amino acid sequence: CASSEPGQGTEKLFF.

This clonotype is medium-sized by share. The CDR3 coding sequence is TGTGCCAGCAGCTTAAGGGCAGACCTTGGGCACGAGCAGTACTTC. It specifies CASSLRADLGHEQYF. The rearrangement joins TRBV7-8 to TRBJ2-7, with D unclear. CDR3 length: 15 residues. V was trimmed by 2 bases and J by 5 bases, leaving 16 bases between them. Germline V lookup: CDR1 SGHVS, CDR2 FQNEAQ.

Many counts were recorded for this clonotype. The chain employs TRBV7-9 and TRBJ1-6, with D perhaps TRBD1 (5 bases). CDR1 SEHNR and CDR2 FQNEAQ come from the germline V gene (reference sequence). The CDR3 is made up of 15 amino acids. V was trimmed by 1 base and J by 7 bases, leaving 11 bases between them. CDR3 in amino acids: CASSLDGRVNSPLHF. CDR3 bases: TGTGCCAGCAGCTTAGACGGCAGGGTGAATTCACCCCTCCACTTT.

This rearrangement joins TRBV10-2 to TRBJ2-1; 11 bases match TRBD2. With 6 bases clipped from V and 4 bases from J, the junction kept 8 bases outside the gene matches. The CDR3 length is 16 residues. Germline loops: CDR1 WSHSY, CDR2 SAAADI. The CDR3: CASRNPSGGKYNEQFF. The CDR3 nucleotides are TGCGCCAGCAGGAACCCTAGCGGGGGGAAATACAATGAGCAGTTCTTC.

There are many counts of this clonotype. The chain recombines TRBV29-1 with TRBJ2-5; no definite D call. The CDR3 has 12 amino acids. The V and J ends lost 2 bases and 1 base respectively, with 5 bases between them. CDR1 is SQVTM, CDR2 ANQGSEA, per germline. The CDR3 protein is CSVEYIQETQYF. CDR3 coding DNA: TGCAGCGTTGAATATATCCAAGAGACCCAGTACTTC.

This clonotype is deemed medium-sized (0.01 to 0.1%). The CDR3 is CASSEVAGRTEQFF. Here the CDR3 DNA reads TGTGCCAGCAGTGAAGTGGCGGGAAGGACTGAGCAGTTCTTC. The gene calls are TRBV6-1 and TRBJ2-1, with TRBD2 as a possible D gene (6 bases). Trimming took 1 base from V and 9 from J, leaving 13 bases between them. The CDR3 is 14 residues long. Germline V gene lookup returns CDR1 MNHNS and CDR2 SASEGT.

Details on this clonotype: Given a much more abundant clone one base away, this may be a read error. The chain carries TRBV6-1 and TRBJ1-6; possible D gene TRBD1, 5 bases. Germline V gene data show CDR1 as MNHNS and CDR2 as SASEGT. The CDR3 is made up of 14 amino acids. CDR3 protein: CASTWGEGDSTLHF. The DNA of the CDR3 is TGTGCCAGCACATGGGGCGAAGGGGATTCAACCCTCCACTTT.

This clonotype was counted ten times or more. This rearrangement joins TRBV20-1 to TRBJ1-5, with D possibly being TRBD1 (5 bases). Germline V gives CDR1 DFQATT, CDR2 SNEGSKA (reference sequence). The CDR3 is 13 residues long. V was clipped by 6 bases and J by 7 bases, with 16 bases between them. CDR3 DNA sequence: TGCAGTGCCCTCGTCGGGGGAGGCCAGCCCCAGCATTTT. This encodes CSALVGGGQPQHF.

This clonotype was detected many times. The rearrangement joins TRBV19 to TRBJ1-2; 7 bases align to TRBD1. V gave up 6 bases and J gave up 4 bases; unmatched junction bases: 8. The CDR3 totals 14 residues. Germline V gene data show CDR1 as LNHDA and CDR2 as SQIVND (reference sequence). The CDR3 DNA is TGTGCCAGTAGGGGGACAGAACAACTCTATGGCTACACCTTC. Encoded protein: CASRGTEQLYGYTF.

This clonotype came up many times. The chain combines TRBV19 with TRBJ2-7, with TRBD2 identical over 9 bases. V was clipped by 3 bases and J by 2 bases; unmatched bases: 5. From germline, CDR1 is LNHDA and CDR2 SQIVND (reference sequence). The CDR3 loop spans 15 amino acids. The CDR3 sequence: CASSMVAGVTYEQYF. For the CDR3, the DNA is TGTGCCAGTAGTATGGTAGCGGGAGTTACCTACGAGCAGTACTTC. Using reference TRBV19 and TRBJ2-7 for the parts outside the CDR3, the full variable domain is DGGITQSPKYLFRKEGQNVTLSCEQNLNHDAMYWYRQDPGQGLRLIYYSQIVNDFQKGDIAEGYSVSREKKESFPLTVTSAQKNPTAFYLCASSMVAGVTYEQYFGPGTRLTVT.

This clonotype was detected ten times or more. The chain joins TRBV5-1 to TRBJ2-1; unclear D gene. The V gene lost 0 bases and the J gene lost 12 bases, with 16 bases spanning the gap. Germline lookup yields CDR1 SGHRS and CDR2 YFSETQ. This CDR3 is built from 14 residues. CDR3 sequence: CASSLALSSSMQFF. CDR3 nucleotides: TGCGCCAGCAGCTTGGCCTTATCCTCCAGTATGCAGTTCTTC.

This clonotype counts as medium-sized (0.01 to 0.1%). This chain joins TRBV20-1 and TRBJ2-7; 12 bases fit TRBD2. V dropped 0 bases and J dropped 4; count of bases not matched to a gene: 10. This CDR3 is built from 17 residues. The V gene's germline CDR1 is DFQATT and CDR2 SNEGSKA (reference sequence). The CDR3 coding sequence is TGCAGTGCTAGAGATGGACGACTAGCGGGAGTGACGTACGAGCAGTACTTC. It is translated as CSARDGRLAGVTYEQYF.

This clonotype was observed a handful of times. The rearrangement uses TRBV3-1 and TRBJ2-7; TRBD1 is a possible D gene (5 bases). The CDR3 covers 11 residues. The germline V gene encodes CDR1 LGHDT and CDR2 YNNKEL (reference sequence). The V end was cut by 6 bases, the J end by 9 bases, with 12 bases between. The CDR3 DNA reads TGTGCCAGCAGTAAAGGACAAGTGCAGTACTTC. Encoded protein: CASSKGQVQYF.

In its sample, this clonotype was seen many times. The chain's CDR3 is CASSVGLAETYEQYF. In nucleotides, the CDR3 is TGTGCCAGCAGCGTAGGACTAGCGGAGACCTACGAGCAGTACTTC. The chain recombines TRBV9 with TRBJ2-7, with 9 positions matching TRBD2. Germline V gene lookup returns CDR1 SGDLS and CDR2 YYNGEE. The CDR3 has 15 residues. The J segment lost 2 bases and the V segment lost 0 bases, leaving 3 bases of the junction unmatched.

This clonotype ranks as medium-sized. The V gene is TRBV27, the J gene TRBJ2-6, with D perhaps given as TRBD1 or TRBD2 (5 bases each). Germline V CDR1 and CDR2: MNHEY, SMNVEV (reference sequence). The germline V and J ends were trimmed by 5 bases and 6 bases, with 11 bases remaining between them. The CDR3 has 14 residues. The CDR3 nucleotides read TGTGCCAGCAGTGTGGGACCCTCGGCCAACGTCCTGACTTTC. Translating gives CASSVGPSANVLTF. Using reference TRBV27 and TRBJ2-6 for the parts outside the CDR3, the full variable domain is EAQVTQNPRYLITVTGKKLTVTCSQNMNHEYMSWYRQDPGLGLRQIYYSMNVEVTDKGDVPEGYKVSRKEKRNFPLILESPSPNQTSLYFCASSVGPSANVLTFGAGSRLTVL.

The gene calls are TRBV29-1 and TRBJ1-2; TRBD1 aligns across 7 bases. This CDR3 has 12 residues. V shed 7 bases and J 4 bases; nucleotides not matched to a gene: 6. The germline gives CDR1 SQVTM, CDR2 ANQGSEA. CDR3 DNA sequence: TGCAGCGATCGGGACAGCATCTATGGCTACACCTTC. Residues: CSDRDSIYGYTF.

This clonotype was picked up many times. The chain employs TRBV7-2 and TRBJ2-7, with 8 bases that match TRBD2. Germline lookup yields CDR1 SGHTA and CDR2 FQGNSA. V gave up 6 bases and J gave up 0 bases; unmatched junction bases: 7. CDR3 length equals 15 residues. For the CDR3, the DNA is TGTGCCAGCAGTTCGGTAGCGGGAAGCTCCTACGAGCAGTACTTC. It translates to CASSSVAGSSYEQYF. Using reference TRBV7-2 and TRBJ2-7 for the parts outside the CDR3, the full variable domain is GAGVSQSPSNKVTEKGKDVELRCDPISGHTALYWYRQSLGQGLEFLIYFQGNSAPDKSGLPSDRFSAERTGGSVSTLTIQRTQQEDSAVYLCASSSVAGSSYEQYFGPGTRLTVT.

This chain links TRBV7-3 with TRBJ2-3; no definite D call. The length of the CDR3 is 13 residues. V was cut by 4 bases and J by 6 bases, with 11 bases left in between. CDR1 and CDR2 from the germline V gene are SGHTA and FQGTGA. The CDR3 spells CASSSRHGDTQYF. The CDR3 DNA reads as TGTGCCAGCAGCTCCCGACATGGCGATACGCAGTATTTT.

This clonotype was detected a few times. The chain joins TRBV6-1 to TRBJ2-5, with D tentatively TRBD1 (5 bases). The V end was cut by 7 bases, the J end by 5 bases, with 11 bases between. CDR3 length: 12 residues. Germline assignment: CDR1 MNHNS and CDR2 SASEGT. CDR3 nucleotides: TGTGCCAGCAAAACAGGACGGGAGACCCAGTACTTC. Its protein product is CASKTGRETQYF.

Comments on this clonotype: The junction shows a germline mismatch at one end, possibly a read error. V usage is TRBV5-5 and J usage is TRBJ1-1; unclear D gene. Germline lookup yields CDR1 SGHKS and CDR2 YYEKEE (reference sequence). The length of the CDR3 is 12 residues. Written as DNA, the CDR3 is TGTGCCGGCAGCACCGGGTACACTGAAGCTTTCTTT. Protein sequence: CAGSTGYTEAFF.

Comment on this clonotype: A much bigger clone sits one base away, suggesting this may be a read error. This CDR3 is missing its conserved last phenylalanine or tryptophan, likely due to a read error. The DNA is omitted, as the CDR3 cannot be located on it reliably, and the CDR3 follows TCRdb's listing. The chain uses TRBV12-5 and TRBJ1-2. Germline-derived CDR1 and CDR2 are LGHNT and FRNRAP. Termini included, the CDR3 measures 11 amino acids. This CDR3 reads CASGLVGADTL.

This clonotype was observed a handful of times. This rearrangement joins TRBV19 to TRBJ1-1, with a tentative D call TRBD1 (5 bases). Looked up from germline, CDR1 is LNHDA and CDR2 is SQIVND (reference sequence). The CDR3 is 14 amino acids. With 1 base removed from V and 1 base from J, the gap between germline ends came to 7 bases. The CDR3 DNA is TGTGCCAGTAGTATAGGGACACAGAACACTGAAGCTTTCTTT. This translates into CASSIGTQNTEAFF. Complete variable domain (other parts from reference TRBV19 and TRBJ1-1): DGGITQSPKYLFRKEGQNVTLSCEQNLNHDAMYWYRQDPGQGLRLIYYSQIVNDFQKGDIAEGYSVSREKKESFPLTVTSAQKNPTAFYLCASSIGTQNTEAFFGQGTRLTVV.